This T cell receptor beta chain was sequenced for a study of identical twins. This CDR3 contains 14 residues. V shed 4 bases and J shed 4 bases, with 10 bases lying between them. Study results and caveats: Because invariant MAIT and iNKT cells could be present, zero-insertion analyses could be partly confounded. Twin pairs' shared out-of-frame alpha sequences were enriched in low generation probability.

Each CDR3 protein is one row after TCRdb ran MiXCR on the 5' RACE reads. The sample lists roughly 490,000 distinct CDR3 sequences; around 15% were seen once. In the case of this clonotype: The antigen remains unidentified.

Another study also made use of these data, one on yellow fever vaccine responses in identical twins.

The sequence was obtained from a woman between 18 and 29 years old in good health. The chain combines TRBV12-3 or TRBV12-4 with TRBJ1-4; D is possibly TRBD1 (6 bases). The sequenced sample consisted of CD4+ T cells sorted from blood. CDR3 loop: CASSWRGDNEKLFF. The CDR3 region has the DNA TGTGCCAGCAGTTGGAGGGGGGATAATGAAAAACTGTTTTTT.